These T cell receptor beta chains were read from a single sample in a study of breast tumors, draining lymph nodes, adjacent tissues. TCRdb ran MiXCR on the multiplex PCR reads and lists one entry per CDR3 protein. The table lists 66,000 or so distinct CDR3 sequences, around two fifths of them singletons. Sample: breast tumor tissue. The receptors derive from a female donor with breast cancer. Some clones in this sample may be carry-over from other donors' samples. Each CDR3 is given with its conserved first and last residue. A D gene is named only where the DNA matches it firmly. Size is stated for part of the rows, as once, few or many counts, or as a class when the clone is expanded.

V	D	J	size	CDR3	DNA
TRBV11-1	TRBD2	TRBJ2-7	.	CASSLNSLAGDEQCF	TGTGCCAGCAGCTTAAATTCTCTAGCGGGAGACGAGCAGTGCTTC
TRBV4-2	TRBD2	TRBJ2-1	many	CASSQVLAGNEQFF	TGTGCCAGCAGCCAGGTACTAGCGGGGAATGAGCAGTTCTTC
TRBV9	.	TRBJ2-5	many	CASSVGSTLQETQYF	TGTGCCAGCAGCGTAGGAAGTACCTTACAAGAGACCCAGTACTTC
TRBV14	.	TRBJ1-1	few	CASSPIRATEAFF	TGTGCCAGCAGCCCCATCAGGGCCACTGAAGCTTTCTTT
TRBV6-6	.	TRBJ1-4	.	CASSYYSARGNEKLFF	TGTGCCAGCAGTTATTACTCAGCAAGGGGGAATGAAAAACTGTTTTTT
TRBV20-1	.	TRBJ1-2	many	CSARDRGRGGGYTF	TGCAGTGCTAGAGATAGGGGGAGGGGGGGTGGCTACACCTTC
TRBV5-6	TRBD1	TRBJ2-7	once	CASSPDPGTENYEQYF	TGTGCCAGCAGCCCCGACCCTGGGACAGAAAACTACGAGCAGTACTTC
TRBV11-2	.	TRBJ1-3	many	CASSPSAGNTIYF	TGTGCCAGCAGCCCTTCTGCTGGAAACACCATATATTTT
TRBV7-9	TRBD2	TRBJ2-5	.	CASSSGLAGPSETQYF	TGTGCTAGCAGCTCGGGACTAGCGGGGCCTTCGGAGACCCAGTACTTC
TRBV29-1	TRBD1	TRBJ2-7	.	CSTGTGGAEQYF	TGCAGCACTGGGACAGGGGGGGCCGAGCAGTACTTC
TRBV5-8	TRBD2	TRBJ2-5	.	CASSPGTSGGAAGKTQYF	TGTGCCAGCAGCCCCGGGACTAGCGGGGGGGCAGCGGGAAAGACCCAGTACTTC
TRBV4-1	.	TRBJ2-3	many	CASSQDFVECYVCTDTQYF	TGCGCCAGCAGCCAAGATTTCGTTGAGTGCTATGTGTGCACAGATACGCAGTATTTT
TRBV20-1	TRBD1	TRBJ1-2	.	CSAADRDRYNGYTF	TGCAGTGCTGCAGACCGGGACAGGTACAATGGCTACACCTTC
TRBV7-7	.	TRBJ2-5	.	CASSLGHGDETQNF	TGTGCTAGCAGCTTAGGGCACGGGGACGAGACCCAGAACTTC
TRBV14	TRBD2	TRBJ2-1	many	CASSQPGTRLYNAQFF	TGTGCCAGCAGCCAGCCCGGGACTAGGCTCTACAATGCGCAGTTCTTC
TRBV12-3/TRBV12-4	.	TRBJ2-7	many	CASSSYRVPEFFQYF	TGTGCCAGCAGTTCCTACCGGGTTCCCGAATTTTTCCAGTACTTC
TRBV29-1	.	TRBJ1-2	.	CSVVDGSALFYGCTF	.
TRBV6-4	.	TRBJ2-3	few	CASSDLMRNTQYF	TGTGCCAGCAGTGACCTTATGAGAAATACGCAGTATTTT
TRBV7-6	.	TRBJ1-1	few	CASSSDTNTEAFF	TGTGCCAGCAGCTCGGACACGAACACTGAAGCTTTCTTT
TRBV29-1	.	TRBJ2-7	.	CSGRYFGYEQYF	TGCAGCGGGCGGTATTTCGGCTACGAGCAGTACTTC
TRBV7-9	.	TRBJ1-4	.	CASGLLQTNEKPFF	TGTGCCAGCGGCTTACTCCAAACTAACGAAAAACCGTTTTTT
TRBV7-7	TRBD2	TRBJ2-7	many	CASSFRLAAEQYF	TGTGCTAGCAGCTTTCGTCTAGCGGCCGAGCAGTACTTC
TRBV5-6	.	TRBJ2-7	.	CVSSFGRSEQYF	TGTGTCAGCAGCTTTGGACGCTCCGAGCAGTACTTC
TRBV11-2	TRBD1	TRBJ1-2	.	CASSMQGALLDSSGNTF	TGTGCCAGCAGCATGCAGGGGGCCCTTCTCGACAGCTCTGGAAACACCTTC
TRBV29-1	TRBD2	TRBJ2-1	.	CSVGSGGYNEQFF	TGCAGCGTTGGGAGCGGGGGATACAATGAGCAGTTCTTC
TRBV5-5	.	TRBJ1-2	.	CASSLLEGSYTF	TGTGCCAGCAGCTTGTTGGAGGGCAGCTACACCTTC
TRBV20-1	.	TRBJ2-1	many	CSANWGQVGNEQFF	TGCAGTGCTAACTGGGGGCAAGTTGGGAATGAGCAGTTCTTC
TRBV5-6	.	TRBJ2-5	.	CAGTLGGGLETQYF	TGTGCTGGCACCCTGGGGGGGGGCCTGGAGACCCAGTACTTC
TRBV20-1	.	TRBJ1-1	many	CSAPTSTVNTEAFF	TGCAGTGCTCCCACCTCGACAGTAAACACTGAAGCTTTCTTT
TRBV5-6	.	TRBJ1-5	.	CASSRTAANQHQHF	TGTGCCAGCAGTAGGACAGCCGCCAATCAGCACCAGCATTTT
TRBV7-7	.	TRBJ2-5	once	CASSVDLQEETQYF	TGTGCTAGCAGCGTTGACCTTCAGGAGGAGACCCAGTACTTC
TRBV20-1	.	TRBJ1-2	.	CSASLARGFYGYTF	TGCAGTGCTAGCTTAGCCAGGGGCTTCTATGGCTACACCTTC
TRBV7-9	.	TRBJ2-7	many	CASSLAGGAVYEQYF	TGTGCCAGCAGCTTGGCAGGAGGCGCGGTCTACGAGCAGTACTTC
TRBV7-3	.	TRBJ1-2	.	CASSSGGGVRLNYGYTF	TGTGCCAGCAGCTCCGGGGGCGGGGTGAGGTTGAACTATGGCTACACCTTC
TRBV7-9	TRBD2	TRBJ2-7	many	CASSRGLADAYEQYF	TGTGCCAGCAGCCGGGGACTAGCGGACGCCTACGAGCAGTACTTC
TRBV3-1	.	TRBJ2-2	many	CASSHYTTGELFF	TGTGCCAGCAGCCACTACACAACCGGGGAGCTGTTTTTT
TRBV28	.	TRBJ2-7	many	CASSLGGGRASEQYF	TGTGCCAGCAGTTTGGGTGGGGGGCGGGCTAGCGAGCAGTACTTC
TRBV20-1	.	TRBJ2-1	.	CSANIEVREQFF	TGCAGTGCCAACATTGAGGTTAGGGAGCAGTTCTTC
TRBV20-1	.	TRBJ1-6	.	CSASSQRVNSPLHF	TGCAGTGCTAGCTCCCAAAGGGTTAATTCACCCCTCCACTTT
TRBV19	.	TRBJ2-1	many	CASSPSVAHNEQFF	TGTGCCAGTAGCCCTTCGGTAGCCCACAATGAGCAGTTCTTC
TRBV19	.	TRBJ2-4	.	CASSLTTSNIPYF	TGTGCCAGTAGTCTCACGACGTCAAACATTCCGTACTTC